This entry is about one T cell receptor (beta chain). The antigen is not known. TCRdb reanalysed the 5' RACE reads using MiXCR and keeps one entry per CDR3 protein. Here the sample spans hundreds of thousands of distinct CDR3 sequences, roughly 18% being singletons. The data were taken from a study of identical twins. Overall study results and limits: Memory repertoires showed no such pattern, whereas abundant cord blood beta clonotypes carried fewer insertions.

These data were also reused for a study on T cells expressing NK-cell markers.

The receptor was isolated from a woman under 30 in good health. Sequencing was performed on PBMCs.

The CDR3 DNA follows: TGCAGCGTCATTCCCCGGACAGTAGCCAAAAACATTCAGTACTTC. This encodes CSVIPRTVAKNIQYF. The chain joins TRBV29-1 to TRBJ2-4; a possible D gene is TRBD1 (6 bases). The germline V and J ends were trimmed by 6 bases and 0 bases, with 15 bases remaining between them. The CDR3 loop spans 15 amino acids. The germline V gene encodes CDR1 SQVTM and CDR2 ANQGSEA.